This TCR beta chain stems from a study of cytomegalovirus exposure and HLA in healthy donors. Findings and caveats of the study: A previous analysis found most TCR beta V segments productive roughly 90% or roughly 30% of the time. In terms of immune exposure information, only CMV serostatus was available. For TCR beta chains, V- and J-gene trimming was later linked to a missense DCLRE1C variant.

In its sample, this clone was seen a few times. Its matching antigen is unknown. The V gene lost 5 bases and the J gene lost 5 bases, with 19 bases spanning the gap. The V gene's germline CDR1 is MNHNS and CDR2 SASEGT. The CDR3 loop spans 15 amino acids. The PCR employed 60 Vbeta primers together with 13 Jbeta primers. Produced via immunoSEQ multiplex PCR; TCRdb's table is partial and in-frame only. The sample yields about 200,000 clones, less than 90% seen once. Input material: PBMCs. The V and J genes are TRBV6-1 and TRBJ2-7, with D possibly being TRBD2 (6 bases). The TCR originated in a woman in her twenties or thirties in good health and CMV-seronegative. CDR3 region: CASSILPGALDEQYF. CDR3 in DNA: TGTGCCAGCAGTATCCTACCGGGAGCCCTAGACGAGCAGTACTTC.